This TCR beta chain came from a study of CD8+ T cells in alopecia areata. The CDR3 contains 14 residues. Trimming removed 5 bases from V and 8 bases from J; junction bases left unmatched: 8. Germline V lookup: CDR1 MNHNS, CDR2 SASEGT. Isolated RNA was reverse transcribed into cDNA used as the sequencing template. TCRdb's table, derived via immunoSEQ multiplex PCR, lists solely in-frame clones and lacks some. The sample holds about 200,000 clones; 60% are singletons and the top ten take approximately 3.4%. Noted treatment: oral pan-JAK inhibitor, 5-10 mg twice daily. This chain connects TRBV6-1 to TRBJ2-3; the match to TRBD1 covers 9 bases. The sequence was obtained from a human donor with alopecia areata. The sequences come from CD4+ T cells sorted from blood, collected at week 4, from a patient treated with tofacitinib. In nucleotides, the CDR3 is TGTGCCAGCAGTAACCGGGACAGGGTTGGTACGCAGTATTTT. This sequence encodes CASSNRDRVGTQYF.